These T cell receptor beta chains were read from a single sample in a study of post-analysis software for immune sequencing data. TCRdb analysed the PCR reads with MiXCR anew, one entry per CDR3 protein. The profile shows roughly 730,000 distinct CDR3 sequences, approximately 30% of them singletons. Sequenced: blood. These TCRs come from a girl aged 10-17 years with multiple sclerosis. Both conserved end residues are part of each CDR3. D genes are given only for firm matches. The size of a clone is reported for some rows only, either as once, few or many, or as a class for expanded clones.

clone_size j_call v_call d_call cdr3_nt cdr3_aa
few TRBJ2-7 TRBV7-2 TRBD1 TGTGCCAGCAGTATGGACAGGGACTACGAGCAGTACTTC CASSMDRDYEQYF
- TRBJ2-5 TRBV7-2 - TGTGCCAGCAGCCCACGGACAAGTTACCAAGAGACCCAGTACTTC CASSPRTSYQETQYF
- TRBJ1-2 TRBV20-1 TRBD1 TGCAGTGCAGGGGACAGGGATGGCTACACCTTC CSAGDRDGYTF
few TRBJ2-1 TRBV4-3 - TGCGCCAGCAGCCAAGATCGGGCTGGGGGGAGCTCCTACAATGAGCAGTTCTTC CASSQDRAGGSSYNEQFF
few TRBJ2-7 TRBV12-3/TRBV12-4 - TGTGCCAGCAGCCGCTCCTGTACAGGGCTCGACGAGCAGTACTTC CASSRSCTGLDEQYF
- TRBJ2-5 TRBV20-1 TRBD2 TGCAGTGCCAAAAAGTTACTAGCGGGAGGATTGCAACAAGAGACCCAGTACTTC CSAKKLLAGGLQQETQYF
- TRBJ2-7 TRBV7-2 - TGTGCCAGCAGCTTATTGACGGGAGCAGGTTACGAGCAGTACTTC CASSLLTGAGYEQYF
- TRBJ2-7 TRBV20-1 - TGCAGTGCTAGAGATAGGCGGGGGCTCAACGAGCAGTACTTC CSARDRRGLNEQYF
few TRBJ2-3 TRBV20-1 - TGCAGTGCTAAGGTCGGGGTTGGCACAGATACGCAGTATTTT CSAKVGVGTDTQYF
- TRBJ2-6 TRBV20-1 - TGCAGTGCTAGGACTCAGTACTCTGGGGCCAACGTCCTGACTTTC CSARTQYSGANVLTF
few TRBJ2-7 TRBV20-1 TRBD1 TGCAGTGCAACTGGACAGGGGGGCGAGCAGTACTTC CSATGQGGEQYF
- TRBJ2-3 TRBV12-3/TRBV12-4 - TGTGCCGGCAGCCTTTTAACCACAGATACGCAGTATTTT CAGSLLTTDTQYF
many TRBJ2-1 TRBV7-2 - TGTGCCAGCAGCCAACCTCTCGGGCAGTTCTTC CASSQPLGQFF
few TRBJ1-1 TRBV5-1 TRBD1 TGCGCCAGCAGCTTCAGGGGGCAGGACACTGAAGCTTTCTTT CASSFRGQDTEAFF
- TRBJ2-7 TRBV7-2 TRBD1 TGTGCCAGCAGCTTAGGGGGACAGGGGGGGAATGAGCAGTACTTC CASSLGGQGGNEQYF